Below, 20 T cell receptor beta chains from the same sample are listed, as sequenced in a study of early T cells in non-severe SARS-CoV-2 infection. TCRdb ran MiXCR on the 5' RACE reads and lists one entry per CDR3 protein. This sample yields tens of thousands of distinct CDR3 sequences, of which about 4.9% are seen a single time; around 5.9% belongs to the top ten. This material consisted of whole blood, taken at baseline. These TCRs come from an adult who was a healthcare worker with PCR-confirmed SARS-CoV-2 infection or an uninfected control (not recorded which).

This clonotype was recorded many times. The V gene is TRBV7-2, the J gene TRBJ2-5, with D unclear. This CDR3 comprises 14 residues. V lost 0 bases to trimming and J lost 5 bases, with 10 bases between them. CDR1 SGHTA and CDR2 FQGNSA come from the germline V gene. CDR3: CASSLASPRETQYF. In nucleotides, the CDR3 is TGTGCCAGCAGCTTAGCCTCCCCTCGGGAGACCCAGTACTTC.

This clonotype has a handful of counts. In DNA, the CDR3 is TGTGCCAGCAGCGTAGGAGCGGGGGGAGCCACAGATACGCAGTATTTT. Its translation is CASSVGAGGATDTQYF. The gene calls are TRBV9 and TRBJ2-3; 9 positions match TRBD2. The V and J ends lost 0 bases and 2 bases, in that order; junction bases with no gene match: 4. This CDR3 comprises 16 residues. Germline CDR1 and CDR2: SGDLS and YYNGEE.

V usage is TRBV5-4 and J usage is TRBJ2-5, with 9 bases fitting TRBD1. Trimming cost V 5 bases and J 4 bases; bases outside gene matches: 9. This CDR3 contains 15 residues. CDR1 and CDR2 (germline): SGHNT, YYREEE (reference sequence). The CDR3 region has the DNA TGTGCCAGCAGTTCTCCGGGACAGGGTTTAGAGACCCAGTACTTC. Encoded protein: CASSSPGQGLETQYF.

This clonotype occurred many times. V is TRBV10-2 and J is TRBJ1-2; TRBD1 aligns across 10 bases. J lost 8 bases, V lost 3 bases, and 6 bases had no gene match. This CDR3 has 14 amino acids. The germline gives CDR1 WSHSY, CDR2 SAAADI. The CDR3, as DNA: TGCGCCAGCAGTGATCTGGACAGGGGGACAGGCTACACCTTC. Its translation is CASSDLDRGTGYTF.

This clonotype was seen ten or more times. V and J are TRBV6-5 and TRBJ1-3; 7 nucleotides match TRBD1. The V and J ends lost 5 bases and 0 bases, in that order; junction bases with no gene match: 7. This CDR3 has 16 amino acids. Germline V CDR1 and CDR2: MNHEY, SVGAGI. CDR3 amino acids: CASSRQGDFSGNTIYF. CDR3 sequence (DNA): TGTGCCAGCAGTCGACAGGGAGACTTCTCTGGAAACACCATATATTTT.

This clonotype was recorded at least ten times. V gene TRBV5-1 combines with J gene TRBJ2-3; D is unresolved. CDR3 length: 14 residues. V lost 1 base, J lost 2 bases, and 8 bases lay in between. From germline, CDR1 is SGHRS and CDR2 YFSETQ. CDR3 protein: CASSLTVLTDTQYF. The CDR3 DNA reads as TGCGCCAGCAGCTTGACAGTACTCACAGATACGCAGTATTTT. The variable domain in full, completed from reference TRBV5-1 and TRBJ2-3, reads KAGVTQTPRYLIKTRGQQVTLSCSPISGHRSVSWYQQTPGQGLQFLFEYFSETQRNKGNFPGRFSGRQFSNSRSEMNVSTLELGDSALYLCASSLTVLTDTQYFGPGTRLTVL.

This clonotype has a count of ten or more. This rearrangement joins TRBV6-5 to TRBJ2-7; D gene ambiguous. The V and J ends lost 0 bases and 0 bases respectively, with 15 bases between them. The CDR3 is 17 amino acids. The germline V gene has CDR1 MNHEY and CDR2 SVGAGI. This CDR3 is CASSYSGPRDGSYEQYF. CDR3 nucleotides: TGTGCCAGCAGTTACTCCGGGCCCCGCGACGGCTCCTACGAGCAGTACTTC.

The V gene is TRBV30, the J gene TRBJ2-7; D possibly corresponds to TRBD2 (6 bases). Trimming cost V 1 base and J 5 bases, with 18 bases left between them. Germline CDR1 and CDR2: GTSNPN and SVGIG (reference sequence). The CDR3 contains 15 residues. The CDR3 region is CAWSGGGNLLDEQYF. Here the CDR3 DNA reads TGTGCCTGGAGTGGTGGGGGGAACCTATTGGACGAGCAGTACTTC.

This clonotype was detected ten times or more. The chain links TRBV19 to TRBJ2-3; 9 bases agree with TRBD2. Trimming took 4 bases from V and 0 from J; bases not matched to a gene: 8. CDR1 and CDR2 (germline): LNHDA, SQIVND (reference sequence). The CDR3 has 17 residues. The CDR3 loop is CASSNPLTSGSTDTQYF. DNA of the CDR3: TGTGCCAGTAGTAATCCCCTGACTAGCGGAAGCACAGATACGCAGTATTTT.

This clonotype has more than one count but fewer than ten. The rearrangement joins TRBV20-1 to TRBJ1-2; D gene ambiguous. Germline CDR1 DFQATT, CDR2 SNEGSKA (reference sequence). There are 12 residues in the CDR3. V dropped 5 bases and J dropped 2 bases, with 9 bases sitting between them. Written as DNA, the CDR3 is TGCAGTGCTGCCACCCAGAACTATGGCTACACCTTC. Translating it yields CSAATQNYGYTF.

This clonotype occurred many times. This chain connects TRBV7-9 to TRBJ2-7; 7 nucleotides agree with TRBD2. The germline V gene has CDR1 SEHNR and CDR2 FQNEAQ (reference sequence). V dropped 6 bases and J dropped 5; count of bases not matched to a gene: 7. CDR3 length equals 13 residues. The DNA of the CDR3 is TGTGCCAGCAGACGGGAGGTGGGCCACGAGCAGTACTTC. It is translated as CASRREVGHEQYF. Based on the CDR3 plus reference TRBV7-9 and TRBJ2-7, the full variable domain is DTGVSQNPRHKITKRGQNVTFRCDPISEHNRLYWYRQTLGQGPEFLTYFQNEAQLEKSRLLSDRFSAERPKGSFSTLEIQRTEQGDSAMYLCASRREVGHEQYFGPGTRLTVT.

The CDR3 DNA follows: TGTGCCAGCAGCTTGCCTAGCGGCCGCTCCTACGAGCAGTACTTC. Protein: CASSLPSGRSYEQYF. The V gene is TRBV5-4, the J gene TRBJ2-7; 7 nucleotides align to TRBD2. V lost 1 base, J lost 0 bases, and 4 bases stayed unmatched. The CDR3 runs 15 residues. Germline CDR1 and CDR2: SGHNT and YYREEE (reference sequence).

The table lists this clonotype with a few counts. This chain links TRBV10-3 with TRBJ2-7; 9 bases map to TRBD1. This CDR3 has 16 residues. Germline values: CDR1 ENHRY, CDR2 SYGVKD. J gave up 2 bases and V 5 bases, and 10 bases lay outside the gene matches. This CDR3 is CAISRSGTGNPYEQYF. DNA for the CDR3: TGTGCCATCAGTAGATCCGGGACAGGGAACCCCTACGAGCAGTACTTC.

This clonotype appeared many times. The rearrangement uses TRBV11-2 and TRBJ2-1; tentative D call: TRBD1 (6 bases). This CDR3 is 16 amino acids long. The germline gives CDR1 SGHAT, CDR2 FQNNGV. V gave up 2 bases and J gave up 6 bases, with 17 bases separating them. The CDR3 DNA follows: TGTGCCAGCAGCTTATTACGGGGTGCAGGGGTCAATGAGCAGTTCTTC. It translates to CASSLLRGAGVNEQFF.

V and J are TRBV7-2 and TRBJ1-5; a possible D gene is TRBD1 (6 bases). Germline loops: CDR1 SGHTA, CDR2 FQGNSA. The V end lost 5 bases, the J end lost 1 base, and 12 bases lay between the germline ends. This CDR3 comprises 15 residues. The CDR3 spells CASSINRVSNQPQHF. DNA for the CDR3: TGTGCCAGCAGCATAAACAGGGTGAGCAATCAGCCCCAGCATTTT.

This clonotype was recorded many times. J is TRBJ2-1 and V is TRBV20-1, with D possibly being TRBD2 (6 bases). Trimming left V 1 base short and J 9 bases short, with 16 bases between. The CDR3 spans 14 residues. Germline values: CDR1 DFQATT, CDR2 SNEGSKA (reference sequence). The CDR3 protein is CSARAETRKPEQFF. The CDR3 DNA sequence: TGCAGTGCTAGAGCCGAGACTAGGAAACCTGAGCAGTTCTTC.

This clonotype was seen many times. The chain couples TRBV27 to TRBJ2-6, with D unresolved. The CDR3 runs 15 residues. Trimming removed 3 bases from V and 0 bases from J, with 6 bases in between. CDR1 is MNHEY and CDR2 is SMNVEV in the germline V gene (reference sequence). The chain's CDR3 is CASSLWGSGANVLTF. The CDR3 nucleotides are TGTGCCAGCAGTTTGTGGGGCTCTGGGGCCAACGTCCTGACTTTC.

As for this clonotype: Possible read error: a much larger clone is one base away. J is TRBJ1-6 and V is TRBV5-6; no clear D gene. Trimming removed 0 bases from V and 7 bases from J, with 14 bases in between. Germline V lookup: CDR1 SGHDT, CDR2 YYEEEE. The CDR3 runs 16 residues. The CDR3 DNA reads TGTGCCAGCAGCTTGGCCACTGGGCGGAAAAATTCACCCCTCCACTTT. Its translation: CASSLATGRKNSPLHF.

This clonotype has at least ten counts. CDR3 sequence: CASSTRAKNIQYF. In DNA form, the CDR3 reads TGTGCCAGTAGTACGCGGGCCAAAAACATTCAGTACTTC. The chain links TRBV19 to TRBJ2-4; D ambiguous. V lost 4 bases and J 1 base, leaving 5 bases between the germline ends. Germline-derived CDR1 and CDR2 are LNHDA and SQIVND (reference sequence). This CDR3 spans 13 amino acids. Full variable domain (missing parts from reference TRBV19 and TRBJ2-4): DGGITQSPKYLFRKEGQNVTLSCEQNLNHDAMYWYRQDPGQGLRLIYYSQIVNDFQKGDIAEGYSVSREKKESFPLTVTSAQKNPTAFYLCASSTRAKNIQYFGAGTRLSVL.

Relative to its sample, this clonotype is medium-sized. V usage is TRBV4-3 and J usage is TRBJ1-6, with 12 bases fitting TRBD1. The J segment lost 10 bases and the V segment lost 0 bases, leaving 4 bases of the junction unmatched. Germline values: CDR1 LGHNA, CDR2 YSLEER. The CDR3 spans 16 residues. The CDR3 DNA reads TGCGCCAGCAGCCAAGATCGGGGGACAGGGGGCTCACCCCTCCACTTT. The encoded protein is CASSQDRGTGGSPLHF.